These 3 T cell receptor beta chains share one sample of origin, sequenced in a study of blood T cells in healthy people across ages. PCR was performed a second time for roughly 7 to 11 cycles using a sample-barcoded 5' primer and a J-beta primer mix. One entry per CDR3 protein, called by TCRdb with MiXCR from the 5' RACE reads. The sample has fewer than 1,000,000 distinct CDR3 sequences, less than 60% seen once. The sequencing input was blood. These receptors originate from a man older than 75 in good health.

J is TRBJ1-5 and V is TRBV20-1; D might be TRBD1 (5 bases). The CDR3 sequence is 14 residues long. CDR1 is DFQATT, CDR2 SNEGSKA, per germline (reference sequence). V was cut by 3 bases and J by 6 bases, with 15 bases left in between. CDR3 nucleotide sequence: TGCAGTGCTAGTTATCTGGGGGTCACTCAGCCCCAGCATTTT. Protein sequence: CSASYLGVTQPQHF.

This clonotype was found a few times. In DNA, the CDR3 is TGCAGTGCTCCGGGGGCGGGAGGCCCCAAGGAGACCCAGTACTTC. Translated, it gives CSAPGAGGPKETQYF. The V call is TRBV20-1, the J call TRBJ2-5; TRBD2 matches 8 bases. Trimming at V came to 5 bases and at J to 5 bases, leaving 13 bases not matched to a gene. CDR1 is DFQATT, CDR2 SNEGSKA, per germline (reference sequence). The CDR3 runs to 15 residues.

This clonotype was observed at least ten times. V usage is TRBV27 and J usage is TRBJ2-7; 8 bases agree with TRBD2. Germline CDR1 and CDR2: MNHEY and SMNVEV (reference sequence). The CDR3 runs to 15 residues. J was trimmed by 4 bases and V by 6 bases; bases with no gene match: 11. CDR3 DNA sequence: TGTGCCAGCAGCAAACTCGCTAGCGGGTCTTACGAGCAGTACTTC. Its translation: CASSKLASGSYEQYF.